The present entry profiles one TCR beta chain with its context. Only in-frame clones appear in the TCRdb table, and some are missing; sequencing was by immunoSEQ multiplex PCR. The sample yields 94,000 or so clones, roughly 84% seen once. The sample belongs to a study of control samples from healthy donors and cancer patients. CDR1 is GTSNPN and CDR2 is SVGIG in the germline V gene (reference sequence). V lost 3 bases and J lost 8, with 13 bases in between. The CDR3 consists of 13 residues. The receptor's source is a man aged 70-80 years with lung cancer. The sample consisted of PBMCs. The chain uses TRBV30 and TRBJ2-2; D possibly corresponds to TRBD1 (6 bases). Written as DNA, the CDR3 is TGTGCCTGGAGCCGGACAGTCAAGGGGGAGCTGTTTTTT. It translates to CAWSRTVKGELFF.